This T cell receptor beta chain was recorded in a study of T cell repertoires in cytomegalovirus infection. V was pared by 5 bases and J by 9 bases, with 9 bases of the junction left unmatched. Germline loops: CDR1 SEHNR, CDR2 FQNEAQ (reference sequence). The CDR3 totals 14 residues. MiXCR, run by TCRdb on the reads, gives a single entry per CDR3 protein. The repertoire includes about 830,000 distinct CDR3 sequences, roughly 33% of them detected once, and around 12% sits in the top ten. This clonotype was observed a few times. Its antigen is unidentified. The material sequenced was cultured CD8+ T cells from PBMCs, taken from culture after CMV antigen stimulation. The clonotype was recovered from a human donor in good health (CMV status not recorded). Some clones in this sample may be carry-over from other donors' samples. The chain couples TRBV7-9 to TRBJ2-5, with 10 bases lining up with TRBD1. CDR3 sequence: CASSPIRDRGSQYF. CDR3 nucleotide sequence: TGTGCCAGCAGCCCTATCAGGGACAGGGGATCCCAGTACTTC.